Below are 30 T cell receptor beta chains sequenced from a single sample in a study of Ad26.COV2.S vaccination and SARS-CoV-2 variants. The treatment: 15 to 20 received Ad26.COV2.S at low or high dose, single or two shots; five or six received placebo; per-sample allocation not given. Day 63 after the first vaccine or placebo injection was the time point for sampling. Assay: immunoSEQ multiplex PCR; the TCRdb copy retains only in-frame clones and omits some. Altogether about 420,000 clones are present, roughly 90% being singletons, with the ten largest covering about 3.5%. Specimen: peripheral blood, collected in a trial of Ad26.COV2.S vaccine versus placebo. The receptors originated from a person aged 18-60 years who received the Ad26.COV2.S COVID-19 vaccine or a placebo.

The V gene is TRBV7-2, the J gene TRBJ2-1, with TRBD2 identical over 7 bases. Germline lookup yields CDR1 SGHTA and CDR2 FQGNSA. The V segment lost 1 base and the J segment 10 bases; nucleotides outside the gene matches: 7. This CDR3 spans 14 amino acids. CDR3 residues: CASSLVEGSGEQFF. The CDR3 DNA follows: TGTGCCAGCAGCTTAGTTGAGGGTAGCGGGGAGCAGTTCTTC. Filled out from reference TRBV7-2 and TRBJ2-1, the complete variable domain reads GAGVSQSPSNKVTEKGKDVELRCDPISGHTALYWYRQSLGQGLEFLIYFQGNSAPDKSGLPSDRFSAERTGGSVSTLTIQRTQQEDSAVYLCASSLVEGSGEQFFGPGTRLTVL.

This sequence joins TRBV30 and TRBJ1-4, with TRBD1 matching over 10 bases. This CDR3 contains 22 residues. CDR1 and CDR2 (germline): GTSNPN, SVGIG (reference sequence). J was trimmed by 0 bases and V by 0 bases; bases with no gene match: 19. CDR3 nucleotides: TGTGCCTGGAGTGTACCCCACTATCGACAGGGGGCGCGTTTTGCAACTAATGAAAAACTGTTTTTT. Translation: CAWSVPHYRQGARFATNEKLFF. The variable domain in full, completed from reference TRBV30 and TRBJ1-4, reads SQTIHQWPATLVQPVGSPLSLECTVEGTSNPNLYWYRQAAGRGLQLLFYSVGIGQISSEVPQNLSASRPQDRQFILSSKKLLLSDSGFYLCAWSVPHYRQGARFATNEKLFFGSGTQLSVL.

The gene calls are TRBV10-3 and TRBJ1-2; the match to TRBD1 covers 11 bases. Germline V lookup: CDR1 ENHRY, CDR2 SYGVKD. This CDR3 has 15 residues. V lost 6 bases to trimming and J lost 4 bases; unmatched junction nucleotides: 7. The DNA of the CDR3 is TGTGCCATCAGGGGACAGGGGGGAAGAACCTATGGCTACACCTTC. Protein product: CAIRGQGGRTYGYTF.

This sequence joins TRBV30 and TRBJ1-3; 9 nucleotides line up with TRBD1. V lost 5 bases, J lost 4 bases, and 3 bases stayed unmatched. Germline CDR1 reads GTSNPN; CDR2 reads SVGIG (reference sequence). CDR3 size: 13 residues. The CDR3 DNA is TGTGCCTGGGGACAGGGGTTCGGAAACACCATATATTTT. Amino acids: CAWGQGFGNTIYF.

The chain recombines TRBV6-1 with TRBJ1-6; 11 bases match TRBD1. The CDR3 has 18 residues. The J segment lost 0 bases and the V segment lost 3 bases, leaving 4 bases of the junction unmatched. Germline V gene sequence: CDR1 MNHNS, CDR2 SASEGT. As DNA, the CDR3 is TGTGCCAGCAGTGACCGGGACAGGGGGAGCTCCTATAATTCACCCCTCCACTTT. It specifies CASSDRDRGSSYNSPLHF.

The rearrangement uses TRBV4-2 and TRBJ2-7; the match to TRBD2 covers 7 bases. The CDR3 covers 14 residues. J gave up 6 bases and V 0 bases, and 5 bases lay outside the gene matches. Germline-derived CDR1 and CDR2 are LGHNA and YNFKEQ. The CDR3 nucleotides are TGTGCCAGCAGCCAAGAGGGGGGGGTCGGCGAGCAGTACTTC. Its protein product is CASSQEGGVGEQYF.

The chain couples TRBV5-4 to TRBJ2-2; 9 nucleotides line up with TRBD2. Trimming cost V 3 bases and J 7 bases; bases outside gene matches: 10. Germline V gene sequence: CDR1 SGHNT, CDR2 YYREEE (reference sequence). The CDR3 length is 16 residues. The CDR3 DNA reads as TGTGCCAGCAGCTCCAAAAAAGCGGGGGGAGGCGGGGAGCTGTTTTTT. Protein sequence: CASSSKKAGGGGELFF.

The CDR3 DNA reads TGCGCCAGCAGCACCAGGACAGGGCGGGAGAATGAAAAACTGTTTTTT. The encoded protein is CASSTRTGRENEKLFF. The chain couples TRBV4-1 to TRBJ1-4, with 8 bases that match TRBD1. Losses at the gene ends were 5 bases for V and 5 bases for J; bases not matched to a gene: 10. Germline V gene sequence: CDR1 MGHRA, CDR2 YSYEKL. The CDR3 has 16 amino acids.

The chain couples TRBV5-5 to TRBJ2-7; perhaps TRBD1 as D (6 bases). This CDR3 spans 14 amino acids. Trimming cost V 0 bases and J 4 bases, with 11 bases left between them. Germline CDR1 SGHKS, CDR2 YYEKEE (reference sequence). CDR3 loop: CASSLDGGLYEQYF. The CDR3 region has the DNA TGTGCCAGCAGCTTGGATGGGGGCCTTTACGAGCAGTACTTC.

The rearrangement joins TRBV11-2 to TRBJ2-4; D tentatively reads TRBD1 or TRBD2 (5 bases each). Trimming stripped 5 bases from V and 6 bases from J, with 20 bases between. The CDR3 runs to 16 residues. From germline, CDR1 is SGHAT and CDR2 FQNNGV. The CDR3 sequence is CASSHLRGERRNIQYF. The DNA for the CDR3 is TGTGCCAGCAGCCATCTTAGGGGAGAGAGGAGAAACATTCAGTACTTC. The full variable domain, completed using reference TRBV11-2 and TRBJ2-4, is EAGVAQSPRYKIIEKRQSVAFWCNPISGHATLYWYQQILGQGPKLLIQFQNNGVVDDSQLPKDRFSAERLKGVDSTLKIQPAKLEDSAVYLCASSHLRGERRNIQYFGAGTRLSVL.

This CDR3 is CASSLPPSGVGNTIYF. In nucleotides, the CDR3 is TGTGCCAGCAGCTTACCCCCTTCCGGGGTCGGAAACACCATATATTTT. V and J are TRBV7-9 and TRBJ1-3; D is unclear. CDR1 and CDR2 (germline): SEHNR, FQNEAQ (reference sequence). CDR3 size: 16 residues. The V and J ends lost 2 bases and 4 bases respectively, with 15 bases between them.

This clone occurred a few times. The chain uses TRBV11-2 and TRBJ2-5; possibly TRBD1 for D (5 bases). This CDR3 has 15 amino acids. CDR1 and CDR2 from the germline V gene are SGHAT and FQNNGV. The V and J ends lost 1 base and 1 base respectively, with 10 bases between them. The CDR3: CASSLGNQGQETQYF. The CDR3 DNA reads as TGTGCCAGCAGCTTAGGGAATCAGGGCCAAGAGACCCAGTACTTC.

The chain links TRBV2 to TRBJ2-1; TRBD2 might be the D (6 bases). Germline assignment: CDR1 SNHLY and CDR2 FYNNEI. V dropped 6 bases and J dropped 8 bases, with 11 bases sitting between them. This CDR3 has 12 residues. In nucleotides, the CDR3 is TGTGCCAGCAGGGGGGGAAGGGATGAGCAGTTCTTC. Protein product: CASRGGRDEQFF.

J is TRBJ1-1 and V is TRBV4-3; the D is unclear. The CDR3 spans 13 residues. Germline-derived CDR1 and CDR2 are LGHNA and YSLEER. V was clipped by 0 bases and J by 6 bases, with 8 bases between them. The CDR3 sequence: CASSQEPEAEAFF. The CDR3 nucleotides are TGCGCCAGCAGCCAAGAACCGGAAGCTGAAGCTTTCTTT.

The chain joins TRBV19 to TRBJ1-4; D is unclear. The CDR3 has 11 residues. The germline V gene has CDR1 LNHDA and CDR2 SQIVND (reference sequence). V gave up 5 bases and J gave up 5 bases, with 3 bases separating them. DNA for the CDR3: TGTGCCAGTAGTGCGAATGAAAAACTGTTTTTT. Translated, it gives CASSANEKLFF. Based on the CDR3 plus reference TRBV19 and TRBJ1-4, the full variable domain is DGGITQSPKYLFRKEGQNVTLSCEQNLNHDAMYWYRQDPGQGLRLIYYSQIVNDFQKGDIAEGYSVSREKKESFPLTVTSAQKNPTAFYLCASSANEKLFFGSGTQLSVL.

This sequence joins TRBV18 and TRBJ2-3; D gene uncertain. The length of the CDR3 is 12 residues. V lost 1 base to trimming and J lost 5 bases, with 4 bases between them. Germline V gene sequence: CDR1 KGHSH, CDR2 LQKENI. Written as DNA, the CDR3 is TGTGCCAGCTCACCACAGGGAGATACGCAGTATTTT. Its translation is CASSPQGDTQYF.

J is TRBJ1-3 and V is TRBV19; D is uncertain. Germline V lookup: CDR1 LNHDA, CDR2 SQIVND (reference sequence). V lost 3 bases and J 5 bases, leaving 11 bases between the germline ends. This CDR3 is built from 14 residues. CDR3 sequence: CASSIGGLRNTIYF. The CDR3, as DNA: TGTGCCAGTAGTATCGGCGGCCTAAGAAACACCATATATTTT.

The rearrangement uses TRBV7-2 and TRBJ2-3, with 9 positions matching TRBD2. The CDR3 is 17 residues long. V trimming: 3 bases; J trimming: 2 bases; junction bases outside the gene matches: 9. Germline CDR1 and CDR2: SGHTA and FQGNSA. The CDR3 loop is CASSLGKRGAHTDTQYF. CDR3 nucleotide sequence: TGTGCCAGCAGCTTGGGAAAGCGGGGGGCCCACACAGATACGCAGTATTTT. The whole variable domain, remainder taken from reference TRBV7-2 and TRBJ2-3, is GAGVSQSPSNKVTEKGKDVELRCDPISGHTALYWYRQSLGQGLEFLIYFQGNSAPDKSGLPSDRFSAERTGGSVSTLTIQRTQQEDSAVYLCASSLGKRGAHTDTQYFGPGTRLTVL.

J is TRBJ2-7 and V is TRBV19, with 11 bases identical to TRBD2. The CDR3 sequence is 15 residues long. The V gene end was trimmed by 4 bases and the J gene end by 2 bases; junction bases not matched to a gene: 4. CDR1 is LNHDA, CDR2 SQIVND, per germline (reference sequence). The CDR3 protein is CASSTSGGSPYEQYF. The CDR3 DNA sequence: TGTGCCAGTAGTACTAGCGGGGGGTCCCCCTACGAGCAGTACTTC.

A few counts support this clone. V usage is TRBV19 and J usage is TRBJ1-6, with TRBD1 matching over 10 bases. In germline, CDR1 is LNHDA, CDR2 SQIVND (reference sequence). The CDR3 extends over 16 amino acids. J gave up 2 bases and V 7 bases, and 5 bases lay outside the gene matches. For the CDR3, the DNA is TGTGCCAGTAACCCGGGACAGGGGACCTATAATTCACCCCTCCACTTT. The encoded protein is CASNPGQGTYNSPLHF.

This sequence joins TRBV24-1 and TRBJ2-1; D gene ambiguous. This CDR3 has 14 residues. The V gene's germline CDR1 is KGHDR and CDR2 SFDVKD. Trimming removed 3 bases at V and 4 bases at J, with 9 bases between. The CDR3 is CATSDQRVYNEQFF. The CDR3 DNA reads as TGTGCCACCAGTGATCAGAGAGTATACAATGAGCAGTTCTTC.

This chain uses TRBV9 with TRBJ2-7; D uncertain. CDR3 length: 14 amino acids. Germline CDR1 is SGDLS and CDR2 is YYNGEE. Trimming removed 4 bases at V and 0 bases at J, with 11 bases between. CDR3 residues: CASSPGSSSYEQYF. CDR3 bases: TGTGCCAGCAGCCCCGGGTCGAGCTCCTACGAGCAGTACTTC.

The chain employs TRBV19 and TRBJ2-7; D is uncertain. This CDR3 is built from 14 residues. V lost 3 bases, J lost 0 bases, and 9 bases lay in between. Germline V gene lookup returns CDR1 LNHDA and CDR2 SQIVND (reference sequence). This CDR3 is CASSMRHLSYEQYF. The CDR3 DNA sequence: TGTGCCAGTAGTATGAGACACCTCTCCTACGAGCAGTACTTC.

J is TRBJ2-5 and V is TRBV28; 7 nucleotides line up with TRBD2. The ends lost 6 bases at V and 2 bases at J; junction bases unmatched: 3. CDR1 is MDHEN, CDR2 SYDVKM, per germline. This CDR3 has 13 amino acids. In DNA form, the CDR3 reads TGTGCCAGCAGACCCGGGGGGCAAGAGACCCAGTACTTC. Amino acid sequence: CASRPGGQETQYF.

V and J are TRBV3-1 (or the pseudogene TRBV3-2) and TRBJ2-1; D may correspond to TRBD1 or TRBD2 (5 bases each). Trimming removed 3 bases at V and 9 bases at J, with 18 bases between. CDR1 is LGHDT and CDR2 is YNNKEL in the germline V gene (reference sequence). The CDR3 loop spans 15 amino acids. DNA of the CDR3: TGTGCCAGCAGCCATTCACCGGGACGGTCCGTTGAGCAGTTCTTC. Its protein product is CASSHSPGRSVEQFF.

The sample holds one count of this clone. The DNA for the CDR3 is TGTGCCAGCAGCTTTCGGACCCGTAAACCCACAGATACGCAGTATTTT. This codes for CASSFRTRKPTDTQYF. This rearrangement joins TRBV7-6 to TRBJ2-3; D is uncertain. The CDR3 contains 16 residues. Trimming removed 3 bases at V and 2 bases at J, with 15 bases between. Germline CDR1 SGHVS, CDR2 FNYEAQ.

V usage is TRBV7-2 and J usage is TRBJ2-7, with D possibly being TRBD1 (5 bases). Trimming took off 2 bases at V and 0 bases at J, with 8 bases between the two ends. The CDR3 consists of 14 residues. CDR1 and CDR2 (germline): SGHTA, FQGNSA. CDR3: CASSLLDSSYEQYF. Written as DNA, the CDR3 is TGTGCCAGCAGCTTACTTGACAGCTCCTACGAGCAGTACTTC. Drawing the rest from reference TRBV7-2 and TRBJ2-7, the complete variable domain is GAGVSQSPSNKVTEKGKDVELRCDPISGHTALYWYRQSLGQGLEFLIYFQGNSAPDKSGLPSDRFSAERTGGSVSTLTIQRTQQEDSAVYLCASSLLDSSYEQYFGPGTRLTVT.

The V call is TRBV6-5, the J call TRBJ1-6; perhaps TRBD1 as D (5 bases). Germline V lookup: CDR1 MNHEY, CDR2 SVGAGI. Deletions cut 2 bases from V and 10 bases from J, with 12 bases between. This CDR3 contains 14 residues. CDR3 sequence (DNA): TGTGCCAGCAGTTACCACGGGACGAACTCACCCCTCCACTTT. Its protein is CASSYHGTNSPLHF.

This chain uses TRBV10-3 with TRBJ1-1; 9 nucleotides line up with TRBD1. This CDR3 is built from 14 residues. Looked up from germline, CDR1 is ENHRY and CDR2 is SYGVKD. V shed 5 bases, J shed 6 bases, and the junction held 7 bases outside the gene matches. The CDR3: CAISSTGGGSEAFF. The CDR3 DNA follows: TGTGCCATCAGTTCGACAGGGGGAGGGTCTGAAGCTTTCTTT.

CDR3 coding DNA: TGTGCCACCAGCAGAGATATGATCAGGGTTAATGAAAAACTGTTTTTT. Translation gives CATSRDMIRVNEKLFF. This sequence joins TRBV15 and TRBJ1-4; a weak D match, TRBD1 (5 bases). Germline CDR1 LNHNV, CDR2 YYDKDF (reference sequence). V gave up 0 bases and J gave up 4 bases, with 12 bases separating them. The CDR3 is 16 residues long. Using reference TRBV15 and TRBJ1-4 for the parts outside the CDR3, the full variable domain is DAMVIQNPRYQVTQFGKPVTLSCSQTLNHNVMYWYQQKSSQAPKLLFHYYDKDFNNEADTPDNFQSRRPNTSFCFLDIRSPGLGDTAMYLCATSRDMIRVNEKLFFGSGTQLSVL.